What follows are 17 T cell receptor beta chains derived from one specimen sequenced in a study of cytomegalovirus exposure and HLA in healthy donors. PCR involved 60 Vbeta and 13 Jbeta primers. Sequenced by immunoSEQ multiplex PCR; TCRdb stores in-frame clones only, minus some. The table records some 150,000 clones, about 83% of them present only once. Sequencing was done on a sample of PBMCs. The receptors stem from a woman aged 25 to 39 in good health and CMV-seronegative.

The V gene is TRBV5-1, the J gene TRBJ2-6; 9 positions match TRBD2. The germline CDR1 and CDR2 sequences are SGHRS and YFSETQ. The CDR3 length is 16 residues. The V gene end was trimmed by 4 bases and the J gene end by 3 bases; junction bases not matched to a gene: 5. CDR3 bases: TGCGCCAGCAGCACGTTACTAGCGGGTGGGGCCAACGTCCTGACTTTC. Translation: CASSTLLAGGANVLTF.

The chain recombines TRBV7-7 with TRBJ2-5; D gene ambiguous. The CDR3 totals 12 residues. With 5 bases removed from V and 1 base from J, the gap between germline ends came to 5 bases. Germline CDR1 SSHAT, CDR2 FNYEAQ (reference sequence). CDR3 coding DNA: TGTGCCAGCAGCCAAATCCAAGAGACCCAGTACTTC. Translated: CASSQIQETQYF.

CDR3 nucleotides: TGCGCCAGCAGCTTGGATGGGACAGGGATAGGAAACACCATATATTTT. This encodes CASSLDGTGIGNTIYF. The rearrangement links TRBV5-1 to TRBJ1-3, with 9 bases matching TRBD1. This CDR3 has 16 amino acids. Germline trimming cut 0 bases from V and 4 bases from J; bases unmatched to any gene: 5. The V gene's germline CDR1 is SGHRS and CDR2 YFSETQ.

This clone showed up just once. This chain connects TRBV6-6 to TRBJ1-1; a possible D gene is TRBD1 (6 bases). Deletions cut 6 bases from V and 1 base from J, with 9 bases between. This CDR3 is built from 13 residues. Germline V gene sequence: CDR1 MNHNY, CDR2 SVGAGI (reference sequence). The CDR3 DNA follows: TGTGCCAGCAGAGACAGGAGGAACACTGAAGCTTTCTTT. Translated, it gives CASRDRRNTEAFF.

The CDR3 sequence: CASSEIAGANVLTF. CDR3 nucleotides: TGTGCCAGCAGTGAGATAGCAGGGGCCAACGTCCTGACTTTC. The chain is built from TRBV6-4 and TRBJ2-6; no reliable D call. The germline CDR1 and CDR2 sequences are MRHNA and SNTAGT. This CDR3 comprises 14 residues. Trimming removed 3 bases from V and 4 bases from J, with 7 bases in between.

The J gene is TRBJ2-7, the V gene TRBV11-3; maybe TRBD1 (8 bases). The V and J ends lost 5 bases and 2 bases respectively, with 16 bases between them. The germline gives CDR1 SGHNT, CDR2 YENEEA. The CDR3 is 15 amino acids. In DNA form, the CDR3 reads TGTGCCAGCAGCCAGGGGGCGGGAGACCCCTACGAGCAGTACTTC. Translation gives CASSQGAGDPYEQYF.

CDR3 coding DNA: TGTGCCAGTAGTATCGCGGGGGGGAGCACTGAAGCTTTCTTT. It yields the protein CASSIAGGSTEAFF. V is TRBV19 and J is TRBJ1-1; D is perhaps TRBD1 (5 bases). The CDR3 runs 14 residues. The germline V gene encodes CDR1 LNHDA and CDR2 SQIVND (reference sequence). V was shortened by 3 bases and J by 4 bases, with 12 bases between the two germline ends.

V and J are TRBV5-4 and TRBJ2-3; the match to TRBD2 covers 9 bases. The CDR3 runs to 16 residues. The ends lost 0 bases at V and 2 bases at J; junction bases unmatched: 4. From germline, CDR1 is SGHNT and CDR2 YYREEE (reference sequence). The CDR3 coding sequence is TGTGCCAGCAGCTTGGCGAGCGGGGGGCCCACAGATACGCAGTATTTT. Translating it yields CASSLASGGPTDTQYF.

The chain uses TRBV11-2 and TRBJ1-5, with a weak D call TRBD1 (5 bases). V lost 5 bases, J lost 0 bases, and 11 bases lay in between. The CDR3 is 15 residues long. The germline CDR1 and CDR2 sequences are SGHAT and FQNNGV. CDR3 residues: CASSPGTFSNQPQHF. The DNA of the CDR3 is TGTGCCAGCAGCCCCGGGACTTTTAGCAATCAGCCCCAGCATTTT.

The chain joins TRBV7-2 to TRBJ1-1; D remains ambiguous. Germline CDR1 and CDR2: SGHTA and FQGNSA. This CDR3 region has 16 residues. Trimming took off 3 bases at V and 4 bases at J, with 18 bases between the two ends. The CDR3 sequence is CASSFGVEGRTTEAFF. The CDR3 coding sequence is TGTGCCAGCAGCTTCGGGGTGGAGGGTAGGACCACTGAAGCTTTCTTT.

This sequence joins TRBV7-2 and TRBJ1-3, with D perhaps TRBD1 (5 bases). The CDR3 sequence is 15 residues long. Per germline, CDR1 SGHTA and CDR2 FQGNSA. V lost 5 bases and J lost 4, with 15 bases in between. The CDR3 loop is CASSPPGRVGNTIYF. The CDR3 DNA sequence: TGTGCCAGCAGCCCCCCAGGGAGGGTCGGAAACACCATATATTTT. Full variable domain (outside the CDR3, taken from reference TRBV7-2 and TRBJ1-3): GAGVSQSPSNKVTEKGKDVELRCDPISGHTALYWYRQSLGQGLEFLIYFQGNSAPDKSGLPSDRFSAERTGGSVSTLTIQRTQQEDSAVYLCASSPPGRVGNTIYFGEGSWLTVV.

This clone was detected only once. This chain connects TRBV19 to TRBJ2-3; TRBD2 agrees at 7 bases. The trim removed 3 bases at V and 6 bases at J, leaving 6 bases unmatched. The germline CDR1 and CDR2 sequences are LNHDA and SQIVND (reference sequence). CDR3 length: 14 amino acids. CDR3 nucleotides: TGTGCCAGTAGTATGCGAGCGGGATTTGATACGCAGTATTTT. It translates to CASSMRAGFDTQYF.

There are a few counts of this clone. The chain combines TRBV4-3 with TRBJ1-1, with D perhaps TRBD1 (6 bases). The germline V and J ends were trimmed by 2 bases and 8 bases, with 18 bases remaining between them. Germline CDR1 is LGHNA and CDR2 is YSLEER. The CDR3 consists of 15 residues. CDR3 nucleotides: TGCGCCAGCAGCCAACTCGGACAGCGGGAGCGAGAAGCTTTCTTT. Translated: CASSQLGQREREAFF.

This clone was seen just once. CDR3 in DNA: TGTGCCAGCAGCCGGGACAGGGAAGGGTATGGCTACACCTTC. This encodes CASSRDREGYGYTF. The chain employs TRBV5-4 and TRBJ1-2, with 9 bases lining up with TRBD1. Germline V CDR1 and CDR2: SGHNT, YYREEE (reference sequence). J lost 5 bases, V lost 4 bases, and 6 bases had no gene match. The CDR3 spans 14 residues.

The V and J genes are TRBV12-5 and TRBJ2-2; 10 bases are a match to TRBD1. With 4 bases clipped from V and 5 bases from J, the junction kept 1 base outside the gene matches. From germline, CDR1 is LGHNT and CDR2 FRNRAP. The CDR3 has 14 residues. CDR3 DNA: TGTGCTAGTGGTTGGGGACAGGGGACCGGGGAGCTGTTTTTT. Its protein is CASGWGQGTGELFF.

CDR3 residues: CASRTGQYSNQPQHF. CDR3 coding DNA: TGTGCCAGCAGGACGGGACAGTATAGCAATCAGCCCCAGCATTTT. The chain uses TRBV6-6 and TRBJ1-5; 7 nucleotides line up with TRBD1. The CDR3 length is 15 residues. The V gene end was trimmed by 6 bases and the J gene end by 0 bases; junction bases not matched to a gene: 5. Germline CDR1 is MNHNY and CDR2 is SVGAGI (reference sequence).

This rearrangement joins TRBV18 to TRBJ2-7; maybe TRBD2 (6 bases). Trimming took 0 bases from V and 1 from J, leaving 13 bases between them. CDR3 length equals 16 residues. Germline V gene data show CDR1 as KGHSH and CDR2 as LQKENI. CDR3 sequence (DNA): TGTGCCAGCTCACCACCTGTCGGAGGGCCTTCCTACGAGCAGTACTTC. Translated: CASSPPVGGPSYEQYF.